These 21 T cell receptor beta chains originate from one sample sequenced in a study of shared clonotypes between healthy human individuals. Profiling relied on immunoSEQ multiplex PCR, and the TCRdb table lists in-frame clones only, not all of them. The sample consists of nearly 750,000 clones, roughly 72% of them appearing once. Sequencing input: memory CD4+ T cells sorted from blood. Subset meaning: CD45RA-negative fraction. These receptors all come from a woman between 25 and 40 years old in good health.

This clone was picked up many times. The rearrangement joins TRBV5-4 to TRBJ2-7; 7 positions agree with TRBD1. Germline CDR1 is SGHNT and CDR2 is YYREEE (reference sequence). This CDR3 has 17 residues. The junction had 10 bases not matched to a gene; V was cut back by 0 bases and J by 1 base. The CDR3 here is CASSLEPPGQSSYEQYF. CDR3 sequence (DNA): TGTGCCAGCAGCTTGGAACCGCCGGGACAGAGTTCCTACGAGCAGTACTTC.

This chain joins TRBV13 and TRBJ2-1; possibly TRBD1 or TRBD2 for D (6 bases each). CDR3 length: 15 residues. V was clipped by 6 bases and J by 14 bases, with 26 bases between them. Germline V lookup: CDR1 PRHDT, CDR2 FYEKMQ (reference sequence). CDR3 in DNA: TGTGCCAGCAGATATACCGGGACTCAGGGGCGTAGCGAGTTCTTC. This encodes CASRYTGTQGRSEFF.

The sample holds many counts of this clone. This rearrangement joins TRBV5-1 to TRBJ2-7; D not resolved. This CDR3 region has 13 residues. Trimming took off 4 bases at V and 4 bases at J, with 12 bases between the two ends. The germline V gene encodes CDR1 SGHRS and CDR2 YFSETQ. The CDR3 DNA reads as TGCGCCAGCAGCCCTCAAGAGATGTACGAGCAGTACTTC. Translating it yields CASSPQEMYEQYF.

The V gene is TRBV7-8, the J gene TRBJ2-1; D may be TRBD2 (6 bases). CDR1 is SGHVS, CDR2 FQNEAQ, per germline. Trimming cost V 5 bases and J 11 bases, with 22 bases left between them. The CDR3 has 15 residues. CDR3: CASSKGRDPVVKQFF. CDR3 bases: TGTGCCAGCAGCAAGGGGCGGGACCCAGTTGTTAAGCAGTTCTTC.

The chain carries TRBV7-9 and TRBJ2-1; 15 nucleotides line up with TRBD2. Germline CDR1 and CDR2: SEHNR and FQNEAQ (reference sequence). The CDR3 runs 17 residues. Germline trimming cut 1 base from V and 8 bases from J; bases unmatched to any gene: 6. The CDR3 coding sequence is TGTGCCAGCAGCTTAGGGGGACTAGCGGGAGGTTGGGATGAGCAGTTCTTC. Amino acids: CASSLGGLAGGWDEQFF.

This chain uses TRBV6-5 with TRBJ2-7, with TRBD1 as a possible D gene (6 bases). Germline V CDR1 and CDR2: MNHEY, SVGAGI. The CDR3 sequence is 16 residues long. Deletions cut 0 bases from V and 1 base from J, with 13 bases between. CDR3 nucleotides: TGTGCCAGCAGTTACTCGGCCTCGGACAGATCCTACGAGCAGTACTTC. It is translated as CASSYSASDRSYEQYF.

In its sample, this clone was seen many times. The chain employs TRBV19 and TRBJ2-5; TRBD2 aligns across 7 bases. Germline V gene sequence: CDR1 LNHDA, CDR2 SQIVND (reference sequence). Unmatched junction bases numbered 10, after V lost 5 bases and J lost 4 bases. The CDR3 covers 15 residues. CDR3 sequence reads: CASSPTRLAGETQYF. CDR3 in DNA: TGTGCCAGTAGTCCAACTAGACTAGCCGGAGAGACCCAGTACTTC.

The V and J genes are TRBV30 and TRBJ2-7, with 7 positions matching TRBD1. This CDR3 has 14 amino acids. Germline V gene lookup returns CDR1 GTSNPN and CDR2 SVGIG (reference sequence). V lost 3 bases to trimming and J lost 0 bases; unmatched junction nucleotides: 5. In DNA, the CDR3 is TGTGCCTGGAGACCTGGGACAGACTCCTACGAGCAGTACTTC. Translating gives CAWRPGTDSYEQYF.

This chain links TRBV5-1 with TRBJ2-2, with TRBD2 matching 10 bases. V lost 4 bases and J lost 1; bases outside the gene matches: 4. The CDR3 has 16 residues. CDR1 and CDR2 from the germline V gene are SGHRS and YFSETQ. The CDR3 DNA reads as TGCGCCAGCAGCCCCACTAGCGGGATGAACACCGGGGAGCTGTTTTTT. Residues: CASSPTSGMNTGELFF. The entire variable domain, with the rest obtained from reference TRBV5-1 and TRBJ2-2, is as follows: KAGVTQTPRYLIKTRGQQVTLSCSPISGHRSVSWYQQTPGQGLQFLFEYFSETQRNKGNFPGRFSGRQFSNSRSEMNVSTLELGDSALYLCASSPTSGMNTGELFFGEGSRLTVL.

V is TRBV7-8 and J is TRBJ2-7, with 9 bases matching TRBD2. V was pared by 0 bases and J by 4 bases, with 7 bases of the junction left unmatched. There are 16 residues in the CDR3. Germline CDR1 SGHVS, CDR2 FQNEAQ. CDR3 region: CASSLASGGRAYEQYF. The CDR3 nucleotides read TGTGCCAGCAGCTTAGCCTCCGGCGGGAGGGCTTACGAGCAGTACTTC.

About this clone itself: A read error is likely here: a far larger clone is one base away. The chain has TRBV18 and TRBJ2-7, with 9 nucleotides matching TRBD1. Losses at the gene ends were 3 bases for V and 1 base for J; bases not matched to a gene: 4. This CDR3 has 15 amino acids. In germline, CDR1 is KGHSH, CDR2 LQKENI. CDR3 DNA sequence: TGTGCCAGCTCACCTAACAGGGGGCATTCCTACGAGCAGTACTTC. Residues: CASSPNRGHSYEQYF.

The V call is TRBV19, the J call TRBJ2-7; no definite D call. V was cut by 5 bases and J by 6 bases, with 11 bases left in between. Germline CDR1 is LNHDA and CDR2 is SQIVND (reference sequence). There are 12 residues in the CDR3. CDR3 nucleotide sequence: TGTGCCAGTAGTCCGCCGGCCGGCGAGCAGTACTTC. Translation gives CASSPPAGEQYF.

This clone came up once. The V call is TRBV9, the J call TRBJ2-3; 7 bases map to TRBD1. The length of the CDR3 is 15 residues. Germline V lookup: CDR1 SGDLS, CDR2 YYNGEE. The V segment lost 4 bases and the J segment 2 bases; nucleotides outside the gene matches: 7. CDR3 DNA: TGTGCCAGCAGCTTCGGACAGGCCCACACAGATACGCAGTATTTT. It encodes CASSFGQAHTDTQYF.

The chain has TRBV19 and TRBJ1-5, with 8 bases identical to TRBD1. The germline V gene has CDR1 LNHDA and CDR2 SQIVND (reference sequence). The CDR3 covers 15 residues. V lost 5 bases, J lost 7 bases, and 10 bases stayed unmatched. The CDR3 reads CASSATGGRRQPQHF. The CDR3 DNA reads TGTGCCAGTAGTGCCACAGGGGGGCGCAGGCAGCCCCAGCATTTT.

This chain connects TRBV6-5 to TRBJ1-2; maybe TRBD1 (6 bases). This CDR3 spans 12 amino acids. V gave up 8 bases and J gave up 8 bases, with 15 bases separating them. Germline CDR1 is MNHEY and CDR2 is SVGAGI. CDR3 in DNA: TGTGCCAGCCATTACGGGGGGGGCGGCTACACCTTC. It is translated as CASHYGGGGYTF.

The rearrangement uses TRBV11-1 and TRBJ2-2, with 7 bases aligning to TRBD2. V was clipped by 6 bases and J by 6 bases; unmatched bases: 7. CDR1 and CDR2 from the germline V gene are SGHAT and FQDESV (reference sequence). There are 14 residues in the CDR3. CDR3 protein: CASRAGLDAGELFF. The CDR3 bases are TGTGCCAGCAGAGCCGGACTAGATGCCGGGGAGCTGTTTTTT.

The chain couples TRBV5-1 to TRBJ2-1; TRBD2 aligns across 11 bases. The CDR3 consists of 16 residues. In germline, CDR1 is SGHRS, CDR2 YFSETQ. The V and J ends lost 1 base and 5 bases, in that order; junction bases with no gene match: 5. The CDR3 nucleotides read TGCGCCAGCAGCTTGACCGGGACTAGCGGACACAATGAGCAGTTCTTC. This encodes CASSLTGTSGHNEQFF.

V is TRBV7-3 and J is TRBJ2-1; D could derive from TRBD1 or TRBD2 (5 bases each). Germline V gene data show CDR1 as SGHTA and CDR2 as FQGTGA. Trimming removed 4 bases at V and 4 bases at J, with 17 bases between. The CDR3 is 16 residues long. The CDR3, as DNA: TGTGCCAGCAGCTCCCATAGGGGAGTTATATACAATGAGCAGTTCTTC. Residues: CASSSHRGVIYNEQFF.

V is TRBV28 and J is TRBJ2-5, with 9 bases matching TRBD1. This CDR3 has 15 residues. Germline CDR1 and CDR2: MDHEN and SYDVKM. J gave up 4 bases and V 3 bases, and 6 bases lay outside the gene matches. The CDR3 spells CASSFRDRALETQYF. The CDR3 DNA sequence: TGTGCCAGCAGTTTTCGGGACAGGGCACTAGAGACCCAGTACTTC.

This clone showed up just a few times. The J gene is TRBJ1-4, the V gene TRBV6-1, with D tentatively TRBD1 (6 bases). Germline V gives CDR1 MNHNS, CDR2 SASEGT. Trimming pared 8 bases from V and 7 bases from J, leaving 17 bases between. This CDR3 region has 14 residues. In DNA, the CDR3 is TGTGCCAGCTCCCTCTCAGGGGCAGTTGAAAAACTGTTTTTT. This translates into CASSLSGAVEKLFF.

This clone was detected a few times. The identical CDR3 is also encoded by other nucleotide sequences in the sample. V and J are TRBV5-1 and TRBJ2-5; 10 bases are shared with TRBD2. V lost 3 bases to trimming and J lost 4 bases; unmatched junction nucleotides: 6. Germline values: CDR1 SGHRS, CDR2 YFSETQ. The CDR3 sequence is 15 residues long. In DNA form, the CDR3 reads TGCGCCAGCAGCTCTACTAGCGGGGTACGAGAGACCCAGTACTTC. Protein product: CASSSTSGVRETQYF. Based on the CDR3 plus reference TRBV5-1 and TRBJ2-5, the full variable domain is KAGVTQTPRYLIKTRGQQVTLSCSPISGHRSVSWYQQTPGQGLQFLFEYFSETQRNKGNFPGRFSGRQFSNSRSEMNVSTLELGDSALYLCASSSTSGVRETQYFGPGTRLLVL.